Below, 20 T cell receptor beta chains from the same sample are listed, as sequenced in a study of cytomegalovirus exposure and HLA in healthy donors. Generated by immunoSEQ multiplex PCR, the TCRdb table keeps only in-frame clones and is missing some. This table has about 270,000 clones, 70% to 90% appearing once. Sequencing input: PBMCs. The receptor source for this set is a woman younger than 30 in good health and CMV-seronegative.

This chain uses TRBV27 with TRBJ2-1; 12 bases line up with TRBD2. The CDR3 covers 17 residues. J was trimmed by 8 bases and V by 4 bases; bases with no gene match: 12. The germline V gene has CDR1 MNHEY and CDR2 SMNVEV (reference sequence). The CDR3 coding sequence is TGTGCCAGCAGTTCCACCCTACGGGCTAGCGGGAGGGATGAGCAGTTCTTC. Translated, it gives CASSSTLRASGRDEQFF.

V usage is TRBV21-1 and J usage is TRBJ2-1; the table assigns TRBD2, which was not confirmed against the DNA. TRBV21-1 is classified as a pseudogene. The CDR3 is made up of 18 amino acids. The CDR3 loop reads CASSKGDGSPSSYNEQFF. CDR3 nucleotides: TGTGCCAGCAGCAAAGGTGACGGGAGCCCGAGCTCCTACAATGAGCAGTTCTTC.

This clone showed up just a few times. In the same sample, other DNA sequences code for this CDR3. This chain uses TRBV6-5 with TRBJ1-1, with D maybe TRBD1 (6 bases). V dropped 5 bases and J dropped 2 bases, with 12 bases sitting between them. The CDR3 runs 14 residues. Germline CDR1 is MNHEY and CDR2 is SVGAGI. CDR3 sequence reads: CASSLGGANTEAFF. The CDR3 coding sequence is TGTGCCAGCAGTCTCGGGGGGGCTAACACTGAAGCTTTCTTT.

The gene calls are TRBV5-1 and TRBJ2-7; 9 bases fit TRBD2. V lost 1 base, J lost 5 bases, and 13 bases stayed unmatched. The CDR3 spans 17 residues. CDR1 and CDR2 from the germline V gene are SGHRS and YFSETQ. CDR3: CASSLLSSGRSVDEQYF. The CDR3 DNA is TGCGCCAGCAGCTTGTTGTCCAGCGGGAGGTCTGTGGACGAGCAGTACTTC. The full variable domain, in which reference TRBV5-1 and TRBJ2-7 provide the parts outside the CDR3, is KAGVTQTPRYLIKTRGQQVTLSCSPISGHRSVSWYQQTPGQGLQFLFEYFSETQRNKGNFPGRFSGRQFSNSRSEMNVSTLELGDSALYLCASSLLSSGRSVDEQYFGPGTRLTVT.

The chain carries TRBV5-1 and TRBJ2-4; D might be TRBD2 (5 bases). Germline CDR1 reads SGHRS; CDR2 reads YFSETQ. The CDR3 spans 17 residues. Trimming took off 2 bases at V and 7 bases at J, with 22 bases between the two ends. The CDR3 DNA is TGCGCCAGCAGCTTAAACGTAGTGGGAGACGGGGTGAACATTCAGTACTTC. Its protein product is CASSLNVVGDGVNIQYF.

This chain links TRBV27 with TRBJ2-5, with TRBD2 as a possible D gene (6 bases). Trimming left V 2 bases short and J 1 base short, with 11 bases between. The CDR3 totals 15 residues. Germline CDR1 reads MNHEY; CDR2 reads SMNVEV (reference sequence). The CDR3 sequence is CASSLTGGIQETQYF. In nucleotides, the CDR3 is TGTGCCAGCAGTTTAACCGGCGGGATCCAAGAGACCCAGTACTTC.

The rearrangement links TRBV28 to TRBJ1-3; 7 bases are shared with TRBD1. The CDR3 is 15 amino acids. Germline lookup yields CDR1 MDHEN and CDR2 SYDVKM. After removal of 6 bases from V and 0 bases from J, the junction contained 5 bases not matched to a gene. In DNA, the CDR3 is TGTGCCAGCAGGCGGACAGGATTCTCTGGAAACACCATATATTTT. This codes for CASRRTGFSGNTIYF.

J is TRBJ2-5 and V is TRBV29-1, with a tentative D call TRBD1 (5 bases). Trimming stripped 8 bases from V and 2 bases from J, with 15 bases between. Germline CDR1 is SQVTM and CDR2 is ANQGSEA. The CDR3 runs 13 residues. CDR3 amino acids: CSSWGPTQETQYF. DNA of the CDR3: TGCAGCAGCTGGGGCCCCACACAAGAGACCCAGTACTTC.

The chain couples TRBV2 to TRBJ1-1; no definite D call. Germline lookup yields CDR1 SNHLY and CDR2 FYNNEI. There are 12 residues in the CDR3. V was clipped by 8 bases and J by 2 bases, with 9 bases between them. This CDR3 is CASLRGNTEAFF. The CDR3 bases are TGTGCCAGCCTCCGGGGTAACACTGAAGCTTTCTTT.

The V call is TRBV6-6, the J call TRBJ1-1, with 8 bases lining up with TRBD1. The V and J ends lost 2 bases and 5 bases, in that order; junction bases with no gene match: 4. CDR1 MNHNY and CDR2 SVGAGI come from the germline V gene (reference sequence). CDR3 size: 14 residues. The CDR3 coding sequence is TGTGCCAGCAGTTACGGACAGGGCGGGACTGAAGCTTTCTTT. Encoded protein: CASSYGQGGTEAFF.

This clone was counted a few times. The chain carries TRBV5-1 and TRBJ2-7, with D possibly TRBD1 on 7 matching bases. The CDR3 covers 15 residues. Germline CDR1 and CDR2: SGHRS and YFSETQ. V was trimmed by 0 bases and J by 2 bases, leaving 12 bases between them. In nucleotides, the CDR3 is TGCGCCAGCAGCTTGGCGCAGGGGGGAACCTACGAGCAGTACTTC. Translated, it gives CASSLAQGGTYEQYF.

CDR3 loop: CASSSLRGGSMETQYF. Written as DNA, the CDR3 is TGTGCCAGCAGCTCCCTGCGCGGGGGGTCGATGGAGACCCAGTACTTC. The chain employs TRBV7-2 and TRBJ2-5, with 8 bases matching TRBD2. J was trimmed by 5 bases and V by 4 bases; bases with no gene match: 12. This CDR3 is 16 amino acids long. CDR1 and CDR2 (germline): SGHTA, FQGNSA.

The chain employs TRBV11-2 and TRBJ2-7, with a possible D match to TRBD1 (6 bases). Trimming stripped 1 base from V and 6 bases from J, with 10 bases between. CDR3 size: 13 residues. Germline CDR1 and CDR2: SGHAT and FQNNGV. CDR3 loop: CASSLVGAGEQYF. The CDR3 region has the DNA TGTGCCAGCAGCTTAGTGGGGGCGGGCGAGCAGTACTTC.

Only a few counts were recorded for this clone. The gene calls are TRBV29-1 and TRBJ1-5; the match to TRBD1 covers 9 bases. The germline CDR1 and CDR2 sequences are SQVTM and ANQGSEA. Trimming took 5 bases from V and 5 from J; bases not matched to a gene: 4. This CDR3 has 13 residues. The CDR3: CSVRTGDYQPQHF. The CDR3, as DNA: TGCAGCGTTCGGACAGGGGACTATCAGCCCCAGCATTTT.

This clone came up a few times. The chain uses TRBV4-1 and TRBJ1-2, with D maybe TRBD1 (6 bases). V was trimmed by 4 bases and J by 1 base, leaving 13 bases between them. The CDR3 contains 15 residues. Germline CDR1 reads MGHRA; CDR2 reads YSYEKL. CDR3 residues: CASSLVTGNNYGYTF. The CDR3 bases are TGCGCCAGCAGCCTAGTTACAGGGAATAACTATGGCTACACCTTC.

The chain combines TRBV9 with TRBJ2-7, with 10 bases identical to TRBD2. V gave up 0 bases and J gave up 2 bases; unmatched junction bases: 5. The CDR3 contains 16 residues. Germline-derived CDR1 and CDR2 are SGDLS and YYNGEE. CDR3 coding DNA: TGTGCCAGCAGCGTAGCCACTAGCGGGACCCCCTACGAGCAGTACTTC. Amino acid sequence: CASSVATSGTPYEQYF.

Only one count was recorded for this clone. This CDR3 is CAISPTVGGGSGETQYF. The CDR3 DNA reads as TGTGCCATCAGTCCCACGGTTGGCGGGGGGTCTGGCGAGACCCAGTACTTC. V gene TRBV10-3 combines with J gene TRBJ2-5, with 8 bases fitting TRBD2. The V and J ends lost 5 bases and 5 bases, in that order; junction bases with no gene match: 16. The CDR3 totals 17 residues. Germline values: CDR1 ENHRY, CDR2 SYGVKD.

The chain uses TRBV28 and TRBJ1-4; D remains ambiguous. Deletions cut 4 bases from V and 8 bases from J, with 14 bases between. The CDR3 contains 14 residues. The V gene's germline CDR1 is MDHEN and CDR2 SYDVKM. This CDR3 is CASSSGLRGEKLFF. DNA for the CDR3: TGTGCCAGCAGTTCCGGACTCCGAGGGGAAAAACTGTTTTTT. The full variable domain, rest sourced from reference TRBV28 and TRBJ1-4, is DVKVTQSSRYLVKRTGEKVFLECVQDMDHENMFWYRQDPGLGLRLIYFSYDVKMKEKGDIPEGYSVSREKKERFSLILESASTNQTSMYLCASSSGLRGEKLFFGSGTQLSVL.

J is TRBJ1-2 and V is TRBV7-3; D not resolved. V lost 1 base and J lost 0, with 9 bases in between. There are 15 residues in the CDR3. Germline CDR1 and CDR2: SGHTA and FQGTGA. Here the CDR3 reads CASSLSGGTNYGYTF. The DNA of the CDR3 is TGTGCCAGCAGCTTAAGCGGTGGAACTAACTATGGCTACACCTTC.

This clone was counted only a few times. The V and J genes are TRBV4-3 and TRBJ1-5; maybe TRBD1 (6 bases). Trimming took off 0 bases at V and 4 bases at J, with 19 bases between the two ends. Germline V gives CDR1 LGHNA, CDR2 YSLEER. The length of the CDR3 is 18 residues. Here the CDR3 DNA reads TGCGCCAGCAGCCAAGAGGTCAGGGGTCCCATTGGGAATCAGCCCCAGCATTTT. Amino acid sequence: CASSQEVRGPIGNQPQHF.